The rows below give T cell receptor beta chains drawn from one sample of a study of blood T cell repertoires in COVID-19. Assay: immunoSEQ multiplex PCR; the TCRdb copy retains only in-frame clones and omits some. The sample gives over 60,000 clones, roughly 88% of which show up once; about 2.9% is in the top ten. The sample taken for sequencing was peripheral blood. The receptors stem from a man between 65 and 79 years old with active or convalescent COVID-19. CDR3s include the opening cysteine and the closing phenylalanine or tryptophan. Fields, in order: V gene, clone size, J gene, D gene, CDR3 protein, CDR3 DNA. A D gene is named only where the DNA matches it firmly. Not all rows give a size; the values are once, few, many and, for expanded clones, a class.

TRBV5-5,once,TRBJ2-7,NA,CASSLAQVTYSYEQYF,TGTGCCAGCAGCTTGGCCCAGGTTACTTACTCCTACGAGCAGTACTTC
TRBV19,few,TRBJ1-4,TRBD1,CASSTRTGNEKLFF,TGTGCCAGTAGTACTCGGACAGGGAATGAAAAACTGTTTTTT
TRBV7-9,NA,TRBJ2-3,NA,CASSSFTDTQYF,TGTGCCAGCAGCTCCTTCACAGATACGCAGTATTTT
TRBV7-8,NA,TRBJ1-3,TRBD1,CASSQGGGSGNTIYF,TGTGCCAGCAGCCAGGGGGGGGGCTCTGGAAACACCATATATTTT
TRBV5-4,NA,TRBJ2-3,NA,CASSMTGVDTQYF,TGTGCCAGCAGCATGACAGGAGTGGATACGCAGTATTTT
TRBV6-5,NA,TRBJ2-5,NA,CASSYLGGAKTQYF,TGTGCCAGCAGTTACTTAGGGGGGGCAAAGACCCAGTACTTC
TRBV6-2/TRBV6-3,NA,TRBJ1-1,TRBD1,CASSYSKGALNTEAFF,TGTGCCAGCAGTTACTCAAAGGGGGCCCTGAACACTGAAGCTTTCTTT
TRBV30,NA,TRBJ1-3,NA,CAWSAGGGNTIYF,TGTGCCTGGAGTGCCGGAGGTGGAAACACCATATATTTT
TRBV5-1,NA,TRBJ2-7,NA,CASRPDRLGPGGQRGLEQYF,TGCGCCAGCAGGCCCGACCGGCTGGGGCCCGGGGGACAGAGGGGACTCGAGCAGTACTTC
TRBV7-7,NA,TRBJ2-7,TRBD1,CASSPGQDSFYEQYF,TGTGCCAGCAGCCCGGGACAGGATTCCTTCTACGAGCAGTACTTC
TRBV6-2/TRBV6-3,NA,TRBJ2-2,NA,CASSPLLGAGELFF,TGTGCCAGCAGTCCGCTCCTCGGGGCCGGGGAGCTGTTTTTT
TRBV27,NA,TRBJ2-7,NA,CASSLEVGYEQYF,TGTGCCAGCAGTTTGGAGGTTGGCTACGAGCAGTACTTC
TRBV5-4,few,TRBJ1-2,NA,CASSTPRAGDYGYTF,TGTGCCAGCAGCACCCCTCGAGCAGGGGATTATGGCTACACCTTC
TRBV4-2,NA,TRBJ2-5,TRBD2,CASSRRAGGVQETQYF,TGTGCCAGCAGCCGCCGAGCGGGAGGTGTTCAAGAGACCCAGTACTTC
TRBV5-4,NA,TRBJ1-1,NA,CASSLSRGNTEAFF,TGTGCCAGCAGCTTGAGTAGGGGGAACACTGAAGCTTTCTTT
TRBV20-1,NA,TRBJ2-7,TRBD1,CSASTPGQWKVQYF,TGCAGTGCTAGTACTCCGGGACAGTGGAAAGTGCAGTACTTC
TRBV3-1/TRBV3-2,NA,TRBJ2-7,TRBD2,CASSSGTRSYEQYF,TGTGCCAGCAGCTCCGGGACTAGGTCCTACGAGCAGTACTTC
TRBV6-2/TRBV6-3,NA,TRBJ2-5,NA,CASSYTRMETQYF,TGTGCCAGCAGTTACACTAGAATGGAGACCCAGTACTTC
TRBV18,NA,TRBJ1-5,NA,CASSPPGDPNYQPQHF,TGTGCCAGCTCACCACCGGGAGACCCTAATTATCAGCCCCAGCATTTT
TRBV3-1/TRBV3-2,NA,TRBJ1-5,TRBD1,CASSLGTGGGNQPQHF,TGTGCCAGCAGCCTCGGGACAGGGGGAGGCAATCAGCCCCAGCATTTT
TRBV3-1/TRBV3-2,NA,TRBJ1-5,TRBD1,CASSPQGGNQPQHF,TGTGCCAGCAGCCCACAGGGGGGCAATCAGCCCCAGCATTTT
TRBV7-9,NA,TRBJ1-2,NA,CASSLKDRHGYTF,TGTGCCAGCAGCTTAAAGGACAGACATGGCTACACCTTC
TRBV5-1,NA,TRBJ2-1,TRBD1,CASSFTGASTSYNEQFF,TGCGCCAGCAGCTTTACAGGGGCCAGCACCTCCTACAATGAGCAGTTCTTC
TRBV7-9,NA,TRBJ1-1,NA,CASSLRGANTEAFF,TGTGCCAGCAGCTTGCGGGGGGCTAACACTGAAGCTTTCTTT
TRBV19,NA,TRBJ2-3,TRBD1,CASTSQGADTQYF,TGTGCCAGTACTAGTCAGGGGGCAGATACGCAGTATTTT
TRBV5-1,once,TRBJ2-1,NA,CASSQSSGIGNEQFF,TGCGCCAGCAGCCAGAGCTCGGGAATAGGCAATGAGCAGTTCTTC
TRBV27,NA,TRBJ1-6,NA,CASSWVLGSSYNSPLHF,TGTGCCAGCAGTTGGGTTTTGGGGAGCTCCTATAATTCACCCCTCCACTTT
TRBV6-2/TRBV6-3,NA,TRBJ1-1,TRBD1,CASSRGTGEPNTEAFF,TGTGCCAGCAGCCGCGGGACAGGGGAACCGAACACTGAAGCTTTCTTT
TRBV10-2,few,TRBJ2-2,NA,CASSESLLAARELFF,TGCGCCAGCAGTGAGTCGTTGCTAGCCGCCAGGGAGCTGTTTTTT
TRBV19,NA,TRBJ2-1,NA,CASSINGISNEQFF,TGTGCCAGTAGTATAAACGGGATATCCAATGAGCAGTTCTTC
TRBV5-5,NA,TRBJ2-7,TRBD1,CASSLLGQGEQYF,TGTGCCAGCAGCTTGCTCGGACAGGGGGAACAGTACTTC
TRBV6-5,NA,TRBJ2-1,NA,CASARGDKHEQFF,TGTGCCAGCGCTCGGGGAGATAAGCATGAGCAGTTCTTC
TRBV19,NA,TRBJ1-1,NA,CASSKGQNTEAFF,TGTGCCAGTAGTAAGGGACAGAACACTGAAGCTTTCTTT
TRBV18,NA,TRBJ2-1,TRBD2,CASSPLASGRANEQFF,TGTGCCAGCTCACCACTTGCTAGCGGGAGGGCTAATGAGCAGTTCTTC
TRBV18,once,TRBJ2-7,TRBD2,CASSPPERASGIEQYF,TGTGCCAGCTCACCACCGGAACGGGCTAGCGGGATCGAGCAGTACTTC
TRBV27,NA,TRBJ2-1,TRBD2,CASRIAGASYNEQFF,TGTGCCAGCCGGATAGCGGGGGCCTCCTACAATGAGCAGTTCTTC
TRBV4-1,NA,TRBJ2-5,NA,CASSPAGYQETQYF,TGCGCCAGCAGCCCCGCCGGGTACCAAGAGACCCAGTACTTC
TRBV15,NA,TRBJ1-2,NA,CATSTGQFYGYTF,TGTGCCACCAGCACTGGACAGTTCTATGGCTACACCTTC
TRBV5-1,NA,TRBJ1-1,NA,CASRAGLNTEAFF,TGCGCCAGCAGGGCGGGACTGAACACTGAAGCTTTCTTT
TRBV28,NA,TRBJ1-1,TRBD1,CAIIEGQVNTEAFF,TGTGCCATCATCGAAGGACAGGTGAACACTGAAGCTTTCTTT
TRBV7-6,NA,TRBJ2-1,TRBD2,CASSSPRGLAGSRGGEQFF,TGTGCCAGCAGCTCGCCCCGAGGACTAGCGGGCTCGCGAGGGGGTGAGCAGTTCTTC
TRBV6-6,NA,TRBJ2-2,TRBD1,CASNGQGAQTGELFF,TGTGCCAGCAACGGACAGGGGGCGCAAACCGGGGAGCTGTTTTTT
TRBV6-5,NA,TRBJ1-2,TRBD1,CASRSDRGYGYTF,TGTGCCAGCAGATCGGACAGGGGCTATGGCTACACCTTC
TRBV6-5,NA,TRBJ2-1,NA,CASRSSGPYNEQFF,TGTGCCAGCAGAAGTAGCGGACCTTACAATGAGCAGTTCTTC
TRBV5-1,once,TRBJ1-4,NA,CASSLAGVGEKLFF,TGCGCCAGCAGCTTGGCGGGGGTAGGCGAAAAACTGTTTTTT
TRBV2,NA,TRBJ2-1,TRBD2,CASSVWLAGGSANEQFF,TGTGCCAGCAGTGTTTGGCTAGCGGGAGGATCAGCCAATGAGCAGTTCTTC
TRBV24-1,NA,TRBJ2-5,TRBD2,CATSPGREGLGETQYF,TGTGCCACCAGTCCAGGGAGGGAGGGCCTAGGGGAGACCCAGTACTTC
TRBV28,NA,TRBJ1-2,NA,CATLKGRAGYGYTF,TGTGCCACCTTAAAGGGCAGGGCCGGCTATGGCTACACCTTC
TRBV27,NA,TRBJ1-1,TRBD1,CASRGQGAFTEAFF,TGTGCCAGCAGAGGACAGGGGGCGTTCACTGAAGCTTTCTTT
TRBV6-5,few,TRBJ1-6,TRBD1,CASKIQGADNSPLHF,TGTGCCAGCAAGATACAGGGGGCGGACAATTCACCCCTCCACTTT
TRBV28,NA,TRBJ1-2,NA,CASSLQGYGYTF,TGTGCCAGTTCGTTACAGGGCTATGGCTACACCTTC
TRBV29-1,once,TRBJ2-7,TRBD1,CSVQTGVYEQYF,TGCAGCGTGCAAACAGGGGTCTACGAGCAGTACTTC
TRBV5-4,NA,TRBJ2-1,TRBD1,CASRRTGGNEQFF,TGTGCCAGCAGGCGGACAGGGGGGAATGAGCAGTTCTTC
TRBV7-9,NA,TRBJ2-7,TRBD1,CASSFGDRGLGEQYF,TGTGCCAGCAGCTTTGGGGACAGGGGGCTCGGCGAGCAGTACTTC
TRBV5-6,NA,TRBJ1-2,NA,CASSWYGQGNGYTF,TGTGCCAGCAGCTGGTATGGTCAGGGTAATGGCTACACCTTC